The clone carrying this TCR beta chain was counted only a few times. The antigen is unknown. This specimen comes from a study of cytomegalovirus exposure and HLA in healthy donors. The study, taken as a whole, reports: The Asian-associated ancestry cluster reportedly had fewer N-insertions than the 666-donor mean in a later analysis. Associated with cytomegalovirus, according to the listing, were 150 to 200 TCR beta chains. Presence/absence analyses rested on an assumption that sequencing depth was roughly uniform across donors. Productive status was seen about 90% or about 30% of the time for most TCR beta V segments in an earlier analysis.

PCR involved 60 Vbeta and 13 Jbeta primers. Sequencing used immunoSEQ multiplex PCR; TCRdb keeps in-frame clones, though not all of them. The sample has roughly 250,000 clones; approximately 85% are singletons. The germline V gene encodes CDR1 MDHEN and CDR2 SYDVKM. V gave up 3 bases and J gave up 2 bases; unmatched junction bases: 8. The CDR3 consists of 17 residues. This sequence originates from a woman in her 40s in good health and CMV-seropositive. V and J are TRBV28 and TRBJ2-7; 12 positions agree with TRBD2. Material for sequencing was PBMCs. The CDR3 nucleotides read TGTGCCAGCAGTTTTACTAGCGGGAGGCCGCTACCCTACGAGCAGTACTTC. Translation gives CASSFTSGRPLPYEQYF.